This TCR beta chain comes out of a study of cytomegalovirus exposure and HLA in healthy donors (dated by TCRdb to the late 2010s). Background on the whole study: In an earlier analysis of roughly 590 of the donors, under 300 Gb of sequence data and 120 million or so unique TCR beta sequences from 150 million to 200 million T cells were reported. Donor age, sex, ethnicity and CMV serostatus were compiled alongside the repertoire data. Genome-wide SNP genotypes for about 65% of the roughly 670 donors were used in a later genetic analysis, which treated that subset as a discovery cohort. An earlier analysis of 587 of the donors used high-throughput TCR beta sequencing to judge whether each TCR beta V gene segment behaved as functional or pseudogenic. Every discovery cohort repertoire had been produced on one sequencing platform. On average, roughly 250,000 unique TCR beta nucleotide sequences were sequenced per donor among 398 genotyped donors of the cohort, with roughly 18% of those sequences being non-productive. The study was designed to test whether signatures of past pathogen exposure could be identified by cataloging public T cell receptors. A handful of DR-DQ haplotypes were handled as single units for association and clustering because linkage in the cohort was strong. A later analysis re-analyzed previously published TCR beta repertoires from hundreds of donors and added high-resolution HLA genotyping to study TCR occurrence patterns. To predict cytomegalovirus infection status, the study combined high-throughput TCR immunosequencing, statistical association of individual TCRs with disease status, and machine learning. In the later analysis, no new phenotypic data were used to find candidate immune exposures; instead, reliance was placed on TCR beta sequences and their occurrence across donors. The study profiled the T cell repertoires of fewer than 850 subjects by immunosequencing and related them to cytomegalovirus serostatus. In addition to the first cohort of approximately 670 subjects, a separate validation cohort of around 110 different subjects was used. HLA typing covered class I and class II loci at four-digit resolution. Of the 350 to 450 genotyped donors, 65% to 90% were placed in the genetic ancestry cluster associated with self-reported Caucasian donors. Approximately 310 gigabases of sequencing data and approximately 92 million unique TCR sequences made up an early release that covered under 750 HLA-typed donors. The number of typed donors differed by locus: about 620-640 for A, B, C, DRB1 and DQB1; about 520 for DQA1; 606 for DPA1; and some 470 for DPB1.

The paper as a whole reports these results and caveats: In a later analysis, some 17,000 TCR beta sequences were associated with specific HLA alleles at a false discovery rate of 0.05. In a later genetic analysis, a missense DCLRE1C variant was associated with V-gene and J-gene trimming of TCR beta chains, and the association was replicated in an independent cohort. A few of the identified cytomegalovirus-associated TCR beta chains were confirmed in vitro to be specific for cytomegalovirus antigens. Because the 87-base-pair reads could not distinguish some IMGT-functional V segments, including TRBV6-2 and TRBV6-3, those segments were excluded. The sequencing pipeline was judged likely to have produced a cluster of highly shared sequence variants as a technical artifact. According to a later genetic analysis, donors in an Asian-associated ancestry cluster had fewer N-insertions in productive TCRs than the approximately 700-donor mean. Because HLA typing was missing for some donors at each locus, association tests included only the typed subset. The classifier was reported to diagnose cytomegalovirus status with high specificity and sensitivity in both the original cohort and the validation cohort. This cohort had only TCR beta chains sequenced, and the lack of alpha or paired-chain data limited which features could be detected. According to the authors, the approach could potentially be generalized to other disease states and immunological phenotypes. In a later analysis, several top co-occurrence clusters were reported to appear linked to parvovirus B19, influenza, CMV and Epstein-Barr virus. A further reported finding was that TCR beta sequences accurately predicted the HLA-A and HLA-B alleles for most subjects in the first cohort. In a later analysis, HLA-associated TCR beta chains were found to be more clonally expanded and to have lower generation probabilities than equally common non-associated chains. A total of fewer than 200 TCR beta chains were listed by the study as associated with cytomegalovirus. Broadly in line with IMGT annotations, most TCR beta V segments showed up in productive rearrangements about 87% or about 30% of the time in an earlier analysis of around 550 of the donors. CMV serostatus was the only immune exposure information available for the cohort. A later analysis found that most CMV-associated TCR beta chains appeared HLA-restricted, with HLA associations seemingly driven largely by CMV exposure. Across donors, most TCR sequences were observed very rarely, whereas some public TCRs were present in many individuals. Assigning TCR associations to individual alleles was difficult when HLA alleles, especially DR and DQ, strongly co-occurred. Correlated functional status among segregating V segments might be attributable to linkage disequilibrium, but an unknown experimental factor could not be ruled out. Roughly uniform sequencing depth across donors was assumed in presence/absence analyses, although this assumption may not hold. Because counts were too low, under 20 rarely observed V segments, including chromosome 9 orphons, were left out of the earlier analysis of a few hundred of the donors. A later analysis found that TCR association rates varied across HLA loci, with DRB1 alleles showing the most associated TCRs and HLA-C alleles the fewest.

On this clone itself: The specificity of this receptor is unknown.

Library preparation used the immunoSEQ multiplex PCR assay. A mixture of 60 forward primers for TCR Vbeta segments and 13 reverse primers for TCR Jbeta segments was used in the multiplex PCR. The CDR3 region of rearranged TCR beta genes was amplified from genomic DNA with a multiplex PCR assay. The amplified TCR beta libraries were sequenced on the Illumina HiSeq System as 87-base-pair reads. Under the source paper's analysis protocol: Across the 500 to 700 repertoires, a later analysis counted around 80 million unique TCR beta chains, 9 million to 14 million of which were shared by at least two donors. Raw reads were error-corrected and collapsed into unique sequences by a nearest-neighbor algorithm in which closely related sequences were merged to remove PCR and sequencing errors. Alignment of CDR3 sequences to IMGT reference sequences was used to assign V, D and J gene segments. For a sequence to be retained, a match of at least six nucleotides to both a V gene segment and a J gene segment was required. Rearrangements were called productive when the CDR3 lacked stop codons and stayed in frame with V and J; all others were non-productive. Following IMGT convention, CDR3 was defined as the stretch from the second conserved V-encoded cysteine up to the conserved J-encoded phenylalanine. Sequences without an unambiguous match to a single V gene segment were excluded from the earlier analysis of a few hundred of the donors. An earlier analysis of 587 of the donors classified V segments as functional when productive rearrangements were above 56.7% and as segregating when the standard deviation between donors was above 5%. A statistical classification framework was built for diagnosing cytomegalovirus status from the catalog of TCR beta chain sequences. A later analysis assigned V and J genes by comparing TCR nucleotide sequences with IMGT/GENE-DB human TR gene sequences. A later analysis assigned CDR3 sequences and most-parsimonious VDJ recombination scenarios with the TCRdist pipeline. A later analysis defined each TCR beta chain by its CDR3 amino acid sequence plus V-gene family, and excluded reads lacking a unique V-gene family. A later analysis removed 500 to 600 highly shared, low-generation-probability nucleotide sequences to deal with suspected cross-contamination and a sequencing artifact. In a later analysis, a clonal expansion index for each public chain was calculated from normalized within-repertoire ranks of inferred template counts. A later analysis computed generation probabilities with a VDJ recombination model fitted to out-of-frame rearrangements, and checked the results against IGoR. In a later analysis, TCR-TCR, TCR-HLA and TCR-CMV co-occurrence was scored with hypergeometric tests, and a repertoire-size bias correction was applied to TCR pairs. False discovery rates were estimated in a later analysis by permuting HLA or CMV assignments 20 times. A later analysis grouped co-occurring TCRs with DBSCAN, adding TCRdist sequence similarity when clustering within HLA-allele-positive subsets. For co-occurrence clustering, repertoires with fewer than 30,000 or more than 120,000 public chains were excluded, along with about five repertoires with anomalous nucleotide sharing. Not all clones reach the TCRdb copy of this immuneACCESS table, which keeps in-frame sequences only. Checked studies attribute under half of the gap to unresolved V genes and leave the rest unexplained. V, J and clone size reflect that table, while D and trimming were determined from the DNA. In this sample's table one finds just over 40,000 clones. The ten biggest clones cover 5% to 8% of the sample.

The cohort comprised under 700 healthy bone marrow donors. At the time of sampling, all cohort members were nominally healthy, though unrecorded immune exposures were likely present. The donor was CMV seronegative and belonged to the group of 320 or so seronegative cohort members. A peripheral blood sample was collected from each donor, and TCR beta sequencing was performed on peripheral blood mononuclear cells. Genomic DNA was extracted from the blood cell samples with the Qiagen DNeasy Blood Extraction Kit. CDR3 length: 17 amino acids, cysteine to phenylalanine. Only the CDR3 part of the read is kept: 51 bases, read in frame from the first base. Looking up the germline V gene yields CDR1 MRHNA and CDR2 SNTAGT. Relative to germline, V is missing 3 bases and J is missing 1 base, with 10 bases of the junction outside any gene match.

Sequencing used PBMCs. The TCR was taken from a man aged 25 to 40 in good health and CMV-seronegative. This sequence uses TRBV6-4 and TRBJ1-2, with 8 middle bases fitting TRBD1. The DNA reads TGTGCCAGCAGTGATGAAACCGGGACAGGCCGTAACTATGGCTACACCTTC. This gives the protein CASSDETGTGRNYGYTF.